One T cell receptor beta chain is described in this entry. At baseline, cycle 4 day 1, and cycle 7 day 1, blood was sampled. This CDR3 has 19 residues. V shed 5 bases, J shed 3 bases, and the junction held 16 bases outside the gene matches. Germline lookup yields CDR1 SGHVS and CDR2 FQNEAQ. The data are from a study of OX40 agonist ivuxolimab in advanced cancers. Some clones are missing from TCRdb's copy, which holds only in-frame ones; the method was immunoSEQ multiplex PCR. The sample shows roughly 67,000 clones, 80% to 95% of them seen only once. The rearrangement joins TRBV7-8 to TRBJ2-3, with 11 bases fitting TRBD2. The material sequenced was CD4+ or CD8+ T cells sorted from blood, taken in a trial of the OX40 agonist ivuxolimab. This TCR was sampled from an adult with an advanced solid tumor such as melanoma, head and neck, liver or kidney cancer. CDR3 protein: CASSRTGLADPEVTDTQYF. The CDR3 region has the DNA TGTGCCAGCAGCCGGACGGGACTAGCGGACCCGGAGGTGACAGATACGCAGTATTTT.